The rows below give T cell receptor beta chains drawn from one sample of a study of T cell responses to AZD1222 COVID-19 vaccine. Assay: immunoSEQ multiplex PCR; the TCRdb copy retains only in-frame clones and omits some. The sample includes roughly 98,000 clones, 84% of them seen just once. Sequencing was performed on peripheral blood, taken 28 days after the second AZD1222 dose. The receptor source for this set is an adult who received the AZD1222 COVID-19 vaccine. Both conserved end residues are part of each CDR3. A D gene is named only where the DNA matches it firmly. Part of the rows lack a size; the others show once, few, many or a class for expanded clones.

>TRBJ2-3|.|TRBV9|.
CASSVRDTDTQYF
TGTGCCAGCAGCGTAAGGGACACAGATACGCAGTATTTT
>TRBJ2-5|.|TRBV5-1|.
CASSLGSPQETQYF
TGCGCCAGCAGCTTGGGGTCTCCTCAAGAGACCCAGTACTTC
>TRBJ2-1|TRBD2|TRBV5-1|.
CASSLGGRGNNEQFF
TGCGCCAGCAGCTTAGGCGGGAGGGGTAACAATGAGCAGTTCTTC
>TRBJ1-3|.|TRBV3-1/TRBV3-2|few
CASSERSSGNTIYF
TGTGCCAGCAGCGAACGGTCCTCTGGAAACACCATATATTTT
>TRBJ2-6|TRBD1|TRBV27|.
CASRRQGASGANVLTF
TGTGCCAGCAGAAGACAGGGGGCCTCAGGGGCCAACGTCCTGACTTTC
>TRBJ2-2|TRBD1|TRBV5-1|.
CASRSAGTGNTGELFF
TGCGCCAGCAGAAGTGCCGGGACAGGGAACACCGGGGAGCTGTTTTTT
>TRBJ2-1|.|TRBV11-1|.
CASSPGQPNEQFF
TGTGCCAGCAGCCCCGGTCAGCCCAATGAGCAGTTCTTC
>TRBJ1-1|.|TRBV3-1/TRBV3-2|.
CASTRRDTYTEAFF
TGTGCCAGCACCCGGCGGGACACCTACACTGAAGCTTTCTTT
>TRBJ2-5|TRBD1|TRBV25-1|.
CASSGMTGGLQETQYF
TGTGCCAGCAGTGGCATGACAGGGGGACTCCAAGAGACCCAGTACTTC
>TRBJ2-1|TRBD2|TRBV19|.
CASSSSSGGVYNEQFF
TGTGCCAGTAGCTCAAGTAGCGGGGGGGTATACAATGAGCAGTTCTTC
>TRBJ2-5|.|TRBV6-6|.
CASRRTGNQETQYF
TGTGCCAGCAGACGAACAGGGAACCAAGAGACCCAGTACTTC
>TRBJ2-7|TRBD2|TRBV27|.
CASSLVAAGGPYEQYF
TGTGCCAGCAGTTTAGTGGCAGCGGGAGGACCCTACGAGCAGTACTTC
>TRBJ2-7|.|TRBV28|.
CASRSTGYEQYF
TGTGCCAGCAGATCTACAGGGTACGAGCAGTACTTC
>TRBJ1-1|.|TRBV3-1/TRBV3-2|.
CASSLGTPGSTEAFF
TGTGCCAGCAGCCTAGGGACACCAGGTTCCACTGAAGCTTTCTTT
>TRBJ1-1|.|TRBV7-9|.
CASSLQQVNTEAFF
TGTGCCAGCAGCTTACAACAGGTGAACACTGAAGCTTTCTTT
>TRBJ1-5|TRBD1|TRBV4-3|.
CASSLRWQGADQPQHF
TGCGCCAGCAGCCTGAGGTGGCAGGGGGCGGATCAGCCCCAGCATTTT
>TRBJ1-3|.|TRBV6-5|.
CASIGGFYSGNTIYF
TGTGCCAGCATTGGGGGCTTTTACTCTGGAAACACCATATATTTT
>TRBJ2-7|TRBD1|TRBV9|.
CASTPRDGQGAGEQYF
TGTGCCAGCACCCCAAGGGATGGGCAGGGGGCAGGTGAGCAGTACTTC
>TRBJ1-1|TRBD1|TRBV27|.
CASTGQGTYTEAFF
TGTGCCAGCACGGGACAGGGGACGTACACTGAAGCTTTCTTT
>TRBJ2-7|.|TRBV5-4|.
CASSLGRDSKQYF
TGTGCCAGCAGCCTGGGCAGGGACTCCAAGCAGTACTTC
>TRBJ2-5|.|TRBV12-5|.
CASGAQGHSGTQYF
TGTGCTAGTGGCGCACAGGGCCATTCGGGTACCCAGTACTTC
>TRBJ1-4|TRBD1|TRBV7-9|few
CASSLSGGSEKLFF
TGTGCCAGCAGCTTATCAGGGGGCAGTGAAAAACTGTTTTTT
>TRBJ2-1|.|TRBV9|once
CASSVRALSESSYNEQFF
TGTGCCAGCAGCGTTCGGGCCCTTAGCGAGAGCTCCTACAATGAGCAGTTCTTC
>TRBJ2-5|.|TRBV20-1|.
CSARDETQYF
TGCAGTGCTAGGGACGAGACCCAGTACTTC